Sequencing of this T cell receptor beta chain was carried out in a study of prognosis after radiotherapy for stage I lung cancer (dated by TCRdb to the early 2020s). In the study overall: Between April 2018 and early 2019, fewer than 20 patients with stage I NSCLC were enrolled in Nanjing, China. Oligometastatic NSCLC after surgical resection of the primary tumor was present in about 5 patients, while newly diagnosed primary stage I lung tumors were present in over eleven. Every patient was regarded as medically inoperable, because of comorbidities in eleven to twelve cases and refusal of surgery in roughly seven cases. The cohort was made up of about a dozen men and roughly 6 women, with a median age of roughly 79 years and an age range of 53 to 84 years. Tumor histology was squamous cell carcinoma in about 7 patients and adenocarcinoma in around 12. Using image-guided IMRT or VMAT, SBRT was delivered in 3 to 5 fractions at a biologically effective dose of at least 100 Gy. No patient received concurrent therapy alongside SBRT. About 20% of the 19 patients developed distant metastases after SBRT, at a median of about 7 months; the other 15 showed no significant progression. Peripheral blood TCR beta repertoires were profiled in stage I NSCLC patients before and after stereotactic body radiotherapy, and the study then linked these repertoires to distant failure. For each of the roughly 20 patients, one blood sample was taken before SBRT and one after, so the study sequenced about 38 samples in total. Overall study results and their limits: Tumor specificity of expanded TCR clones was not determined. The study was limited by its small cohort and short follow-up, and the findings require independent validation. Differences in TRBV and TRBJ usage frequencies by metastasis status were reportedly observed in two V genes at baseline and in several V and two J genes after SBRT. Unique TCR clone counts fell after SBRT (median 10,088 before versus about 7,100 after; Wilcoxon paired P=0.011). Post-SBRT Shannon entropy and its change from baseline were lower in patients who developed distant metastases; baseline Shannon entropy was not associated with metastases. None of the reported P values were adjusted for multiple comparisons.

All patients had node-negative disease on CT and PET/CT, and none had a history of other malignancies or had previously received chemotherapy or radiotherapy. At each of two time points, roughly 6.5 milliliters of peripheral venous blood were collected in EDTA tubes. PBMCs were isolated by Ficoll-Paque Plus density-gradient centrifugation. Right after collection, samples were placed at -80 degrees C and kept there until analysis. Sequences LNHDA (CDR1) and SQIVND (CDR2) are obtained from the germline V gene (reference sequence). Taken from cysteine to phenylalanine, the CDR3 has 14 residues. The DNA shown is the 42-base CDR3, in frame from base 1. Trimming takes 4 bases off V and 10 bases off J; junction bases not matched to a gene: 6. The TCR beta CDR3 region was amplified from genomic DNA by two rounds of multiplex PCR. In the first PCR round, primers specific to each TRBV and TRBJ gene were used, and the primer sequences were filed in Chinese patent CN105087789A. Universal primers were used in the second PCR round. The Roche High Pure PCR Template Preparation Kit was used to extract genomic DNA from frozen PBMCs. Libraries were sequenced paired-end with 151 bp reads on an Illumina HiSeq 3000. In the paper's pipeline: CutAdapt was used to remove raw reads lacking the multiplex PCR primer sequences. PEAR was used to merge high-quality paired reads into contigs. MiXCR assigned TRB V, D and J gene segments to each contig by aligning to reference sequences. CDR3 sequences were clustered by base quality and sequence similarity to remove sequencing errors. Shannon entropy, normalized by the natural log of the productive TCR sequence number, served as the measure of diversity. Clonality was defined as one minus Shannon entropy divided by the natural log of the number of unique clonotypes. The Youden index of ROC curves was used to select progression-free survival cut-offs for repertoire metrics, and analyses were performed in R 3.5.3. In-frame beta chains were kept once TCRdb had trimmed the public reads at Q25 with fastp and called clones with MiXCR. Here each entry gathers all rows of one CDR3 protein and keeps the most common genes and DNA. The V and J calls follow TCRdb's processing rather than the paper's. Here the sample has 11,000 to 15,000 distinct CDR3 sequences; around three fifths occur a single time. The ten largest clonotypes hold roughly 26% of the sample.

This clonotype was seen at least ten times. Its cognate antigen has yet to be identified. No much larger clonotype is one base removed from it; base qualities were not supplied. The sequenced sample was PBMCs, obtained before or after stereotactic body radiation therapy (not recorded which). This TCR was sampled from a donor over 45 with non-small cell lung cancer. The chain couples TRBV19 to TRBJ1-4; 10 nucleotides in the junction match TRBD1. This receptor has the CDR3 CASSTGTGDGKLFF. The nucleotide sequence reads TGTGCCAGTAGTACCGGGACAGGGGACGGAAAACTGTTTTTT.